This T cell receptor beta chain was identified during a study of shared clonotypes between healthy human individuals. Healthy HIV-negative adults with no recent acute infections or vaccinations were recruited as donors. Original processing methods: Owing to the provision of junction-only sequences devoid of quality scores by immunoSEQ, filtering differed. Method: immunoSEQ multiplex PCR; TCRdb's copy keeps in-frame clones and lacks some. That table supplies the V and J calls and clone size; D and trimming were determined from the DNA. Among over 1.5 million clones listed, 95% to 99% were seen once. Germline V lookup: CDR1 MNHEY, CDR2 SMNVEV (reference sequence). V was shortened by 5 bases and J by 0 bases, with 20 bases between the two germline ends. The CDR3 is made up of 18 amino acids.

The source material was naive CD4+ T cells sorted from blood. Noted subset: CD45RA+ positively selected. The chain joins TRBV27 to TRBJ1-5; possibly TRBD1 for D (6 bases). This clonotype was obtained from a man aged 25 to 45 in good health. DNA of the CDR3: TGTGCCAGCAGTAGAACGCCGGGGGGGCTATATAGCAATCAGCCCCAGCATTTT. Translation gives CASSRTPGGLYSNQPQHF.